The 23 T cell receptor beta chains reported below all come from one sample, sequenced in a study of identical twins. TCRdb passed the 5' RACE reads through MiXCR, listing each CDR3 protein once. The sample comprises 240,000 or so distinct CDR3 sequences, 12% of which are singletons, and roughly 3.7% rests with the top ten. These same records also appear under a second study, on yellow fever vaccine responses in identical twins.

Specimen: memory (CD45RO+) T cells sorted from blood. The receptors come from a young woman in good health.

At least ten counts were recorded for this clonotype. The J gene is TRBJ1-6, the V gene TRBV15, with unresolved D. Germline-derived CDR1 and CDR2 are LNHNV and YYDKDF (reference sequence). This CDR3 comprises 14 residues. Trimming shortened V by 5 bases and J by 5 bases, and 10 bases separated the two germline ends. The CDR3: CATSAGLHNSPLHF. In DNA form, the CDR3 reads TGTGCCACCAGCGCAGGACTCCATAATTCACCCCTCCACTTT.

This clonotype was seen many times. The CDR3 protein is CASSERREQFF. The CDR3 DNA reads TGCGCCAGCAGTGAGCGGAGAGAGCAGTTCTTC. The J gene is TRBJ2-1, the V gene TRBV10-1, with D unclear. Germline V gene sequence: CDR1 WNHNN, CDR2 SYGVQD (reference sequence). The ends were cut back, 2 bases at V and 10 bases at J, with 6 bases in the middle. The CDR3 has 11 residues.

This chain connects TRBV12-3 or TRBV12-4 to TRBJ1-2; no definite D call. The CDR3 contains 12 residues. V was pared by 0 bases and J by 8 bases, with 7 bases between. CDR3 nucleotide sequence: TGTGCCAGCAGTTTAGCCGATCGGGGCTACACCTTC. It encodes CASSLADRGYTF.

This chain joins TRBV7-2 and TRBJ2-3, with 11 bases aligning to TRBD2. V lost 9 bases and J lost 4; bases outside the gene matches: 0. This CDR3 spans 12 amino acids. The germline gives CDR1 SGHTA, CDR2 FQGNSA. Written as DNA, the CDR3 is TGTGCCAGACTAGCGGGGGCAGATACGCAGTATTTT. Protein: CARLAGADTQYF.

The chain recombines TRBV29-1 with TRBJ2-3; D might be TRBD2 (5 bases). Trimming took 8 bases from V and 2 from J, leaving 17 bases between them. This CDR3 is built from 14 residues. Per germline, CDR1 SQVTM and CDR2 ANQGSEA. The CDR3 region has the DNA TGCAGCTCCAAAAGGACTTCCCCCACAGATACGCAGTATTTT. Translated, it gives CSSKRTSPTDTQYF.

This clonotype was picked up a small number of times. J is TRBJ2-4 and V is TRBV4-1; TRBD2 agrees at 7 bases. Per the germline V gene, CDR1 is MGHRA and CDR2 is YSYEKL. V dropped 1 base and J dropped 0; count of bases not matched to a gene: 3. CDR3 length: 16 residues. The CDR3 loop is CASSQGPSGAKNIQYF. The DNA of the CDR3 is TGCGCCAGCAGCCAAGGGCCTAGCGGAGCCAAAAACATTCAGTACTTC.

The rearrangement joins TRBV11-2 to TRBJ2-5; TRBD2 matches at 8 bases. This CDR3 has 15 amino acids. V gave up 0 bases and J gave up 5 bases; unmatched junction bases: 5. Germline values: CDR1 SGHAT, CDR2 FQNNGV. This CDR3 is CASSLDSGSGETQYF. The CDR3 coding sequence is TGTGCCAGCAGCTTAGACAGCGGGAGTGGGGAGACCCAGTACTTC.

The gene calls are TRBV6-1 and TRBJ2-7, with 8 nucleotides matching TRBD1. This CDR3 is built from 14 residues. CDR1 is MNHNS, CDR2 SASEGT, per germline. The ends lost 3 bases at V and 5 bases at J; junction bases unmatched: 6. The CDR3 DNA is TGTGCCAGCAGTGAGGGGACAGGTTCGGACGAGCAGTACTTC. Protein sequence: CASSEGTGSDEQYF.

This clonotype turned up a few times. V is TRBV6-5 and J is TRBJ2-2; D is undetermined. The germline CDR1 and CDR2 sequences are MNHEY and SVGAGI. The CDR3 totals 13 residues. V dropped 4 bases and J dropped 6 bases, with 9 bases sitting between them. The CDR3 DNA reads TGTGCCAGCAGTTTAACTTTAGCCGGGGAGCTGTTTTTT. As protein: CASSLTLAGELFF.

This chain joins TRBV18 and TRBJ2-7, with 11 positions matching TRBD2. With 6 bases clipped from V and 0 bases from J, the junction kept 19 bases outside the gene matches. Germline values: CDR1 KGHSH, CDR2 LQKENI. This CDR3 is built from 20 residues. CDR3 loop: CASSRKVRKQTSGVSYEQYF. CDR3 DNA: TGTGCCAGCTCCCGGAAGGTCCGCAAACAGACTAGCGGGGTCTCCTACGAGCAGTACTTC.

The V and J genes are TRBV2 and TRBJ2-3; D may correspond to TRBD1 or TRBD2 (5 bases each). The V gene lost 4 bases and the J gene lost 6 bases, with 17 bases spanning the gap. This CDR3 has 15 residues. Germline-derived CDR1 and CDR2 are SNHLY and FYNNEI. The CDR3 region has the DNA TGTGCCAGCAGTGTACGGGGCCAATCCGCGGATACGCAGTATTTT. Amino acids: CASSVRGQSADTQYF.

The CDR3: CASALREGYTDTQYF. The CDR3 coding sequence is TGTGCCAGCGCCTTACGGGAGGGATACACAGATACGCAGTATTTT. This sequence joins TRBV7-8 and TRBJ2-3; 8 nucleotides agree with TRBD2. The CDR3 spans 15 residues. Germline CDR1 SGHVS, CDR2 FQNEAQ. V lost 8 bases, J lost 2 bases, and 9 bases stayed unmatched.

The chain couples TRBV20-1 to TRBJ2-3; D remains ambiguous. The germline gives CDR1 DFQATT, CDR2 SNEGSKA (reference sequence). Trimming removed 7 bases from V and 2 bases from J, with 13 bases in between. CDR3 length equals 13 residues. The CDR3, as DNA: TGCAGTGGGTTAGGAGACGTCACAGATACGCAGTATTTT. Encoded protein: CSGLGDVTDTQYF.

The chain has TRBV29-1 and TRBJ2-7, with 12 bases matching TRBD1. V lost 6 bases to trimming and J lost 3 bases; unmatched junction nucleotides: 9. CDR3 length equals 15 residues. Germline CDR1 is SQVTM and CDR2 is ANQGSEA. The CDR3 spells CSVIKGQGAHYEQYF. DNA for the CDR3: TGCAGCGTAATCAAGGGACAGGGGGCTCACTACGAGCAGTACTTC.

This clonotype occurred many times. The chain is built from TRBV5-1 and TRBJ2-7; 9 bases line up with TRBD1. The CDR3 consists of 14 residues. Per the germline V gene, CDR1 is SGHRS and CDR2 is YFSETQ. Trimming cost V 1 base and J 6 bases; bases outside gene matches: 5. In nucleotides, the CDR3 is TGCGCCAGCAGCTTGATCGGGACAGGGTCCGAGCAGTACTTC. Residues: CASSLIGTGSEQYF.

The chain employs TRBV5-1 and TRBJ2-1, with D perhaps matching TRBD1 (5 bases). The V end was cut by 2 bases, the J end by 10 bases, with 10 bases between. CDR1 and CDR2 (germline): SGHRS, YFSETQ. The CDR3 runs to 12 residues. Written as DNA, the CDR3 is TGCGCCAGCAGCTTACAGGAGTACGAGCAGTTCTTC. It specifies CASSLQEYEQFF.

The table lists this clonotype with a few counts. This chain links TRBV25-1 with TRBJ1-1, with a weak D call TRBD1 (5 bases). CDR3 size: 15 residues. In germline, CDR1 is MGHDK, CDR2 SYGVNS. V was pared by 0 bases and J by 4 bases, with 12 bases between. The CDR3, as DNA: TGTGCCAGCAGTGAATATCAGGGTTTTGGCACTGAAGCTTTCTTT. Translation: CASSEYQGFGTEAFF.

This clonotype was counted ten times or more. The chain employs TRBV15 and TRBJ2-3, with a possible D match to TRBD2 (5 bases). The CDR3 runs to 17 residues. From germline, CDR1 is LNHNV and CDR2 YYDKDF (reference sequence). V lost 5 bases to trimming and J lost 0 bases, with 18 bases between them. The CDR3 protein is CATSSFPGETSTDTQYF. DNA for the CDR3: TGTGCCACCAGCTCTTTCCCCGGGGAAACTAGCACAGATACGCAGTATTTT.

The CDR3 nucleotides read TGTGCCATCAGTGAGAGAGGACCGACACCGGGACTAGCGGGAACTATTACACAAGAGACCCAGTACTTC. Its translation: CAISERGPTPGLAGTITQETQYF. V usage is TRBV10-3 and J usage is TRBJ2-5; 13 bases fit TRBD2. The CDR3 length is 23 residues. V was pared by 2 bases and J by 2 bases, with 23 bases of the junction left unmatched. CDR1 and CDR2 (germline): ENHRY, SYGVKD.

The chain combines TRBV6-2 or TRBV6-3 with TRBJ2-2, with TRBD2 matching over 7 bases. J gave up 2 bases and V 4 bases, and 13 bases lay outside the gene matches. The CDR3 sequence is 18 residues long. CDR1 MNHEY and CDR2 SVGEGT come from the germline V gene. CDR3 sequence: CASSWLAGRRVNTGELFF. CDR3 bases: TGTGCCAGCAGTTGGTTAGCGGGCCGGAGAGTAAACACCGGGGAGCTGTTTTTT.

The J gene is TRBJ1-1, the V gene TRBV20-1; D is unresolved. Germline values: CDR1 DFQATT, CDR2 SNEGSKA (reference sequence). V was clipped by 5 bases and J by 1 base, with 17 bases between them. This CDR3 region has 15 residues. The CDR3 DNA sequence: TGCAGTGCTCCCAATTCCGGCCCAGGGAACACTGAAGCTTTCTTT. Amino acids: CSAPNSGPGNTEAFF.

V and J are TRBV27 and TRBJ1-1, with D perhaps TRBD1 (6 bases). V shed 1 base and J shed 6 bases, with 15 bases lying between them. Germline V lookup: CDR1 MNHEY, CDR2 SMNVEV (reference sequence). The CDR3 runs 15 residues. The CDR3 region has the DNA TGTGCCAGCAGTTTATTATCGGGGGCCGGGGCTGAAGCTTTCTTT. Amino acids: CASSLLSGAGAEAFF.

In its sample, this clonotype was seen a few times. The chain recombines TRBV11-3 with TRBJ2-2; 9 nucleotides match TRBD2. Per the germline V gene, CDR1 is SGHNT and CDR2 is YENEEA. This CDR3 is built from 16 residues. Trimming removed 5 bases from V and 3 bases from J; junction bases left unmatched: 7. CDR3: CASSPTSGRYTGELFF. CDR3 DNA: TGTGCCAGCAGCCCAACTAGCGGGCGCTACACCGGGGAGCTGTTTTTT. Based on the CDR3 plus reference TRBV11-3 and TRBJ2-2, the full variable domain is EAGVVQSPRYKIIEKKQPVAFWCNPISGHNTLYWYLQNLGQGPELLIRYENEEAVDDSQLPKDRFSAERLKGVDSTLKIQPAELGDSAVYLCASSPTSGRYTGELFFGEGSRLTVL.